Shown below are 27 T cell receptor beta chains from a single sample sequenced in a study of identical twins. MiXCR was run by TCRdb on the 5' RACE reads, yielding one entry per CDR3 protein. This sample has approximately 690,000 distinct CDR3 sequences; 5.5% to 6.5% occur once, and the top ten carry approximately 1.6%. Sequencing input: naive T cells sorted from blood. The origin of the receptors is a man aged 18 to 30 in good health.

The table lists this clonotype with many counts. This rearrangement joins TRBV5-1 to TRBJ2-5, with D tentatively TRBD1 or TRBD2 (5 bases each). V was shortened by 0 bases and J by 6 bases, with 21 bases between the two germline ends. The length of the CDR3 is 17 residues. Germline loops: CDR1 SGHRS, CDR2 YFSETQ. The CDR3 DNA reads TGCGCCAGCAGCTTGGCCATTGGGACCTTCGATGTTAAGACCCAGTACTTC. Translation: CASSLAIGTFDVKTQYF.

This clonotype came up many times. The J gene is TRBJ2-3, the V gene TRBV29-1, with 12 bases lining up with TRBD2. V shed 5 bases, J shed 2 bases, and the junction held 8 bases outside the gene matches. CDR3 length: 16 residues. From germline, CDR1 is SQVTM and CDR2 ANQGSEA. CDR3 loop: CSVLAGGPTYTDTQYF. The CDR3 DNA sequence: TGCAGCGTTCTAGCGGGAGGGCCGACCTACACAGATACGCAGTATTTT.

The DNA for the CDR3 is TGTGCCAGCCAGCCGGGCAGGCAAAGGATATGGGCCGGGGAGCTGTTTTTT. It encodes CASQPGRQRIWAGELFF. The J gene is TRBJ2-2, the V gene TRBV27; D uncertain. V was cut by 8 bases and J by 6 bases, with 25 bases left in between. Germline V lookup: CDR1 MNHEY, CDR2 SMNVEV (reference sequence). This CDR3 is 17 amino acids long.

This clonotype was recorded a few times. This chain joins TRBV14 and TRBJ2-3; maybe TRBD2 (7 bases). This CDR3 has 16 residues. With 4 bases removed from V and 8 bases from J, the gap between germline ends came to 22 bases. Germline CDR1 reads SGHDN; CDR2 reads FVKESK. For the CDR3, the DNA is TGTGCCAGCAGCCCCCAGCGGGGACAATTAGAGGGTACGCAGTATTTT. It translates to CASSPQRGQLEGTQYF.

In this sample, this clonotype turned up a few times. This sequence joins TRBV12-3 or TRBV12-4 and TRBJ2-5; 12 bases fit TRBD2. CDR3 size: 15 residues. V lost 4 bases and J lost 5; bases outside the gene matches: 5. The CDR3 loop is CASSSSGRAVETQYF. CDR3 nucleotide sequence: TGTGCCAGCAGTTCTAGCGGGAGGGCCGTGGAGACCCAGTACTTC.

The chain employs TRBV7-9 and TRBJ2-1, with 7 bases lining up with TRBD1. The CDR3 length is 16 residues. Germline lookup yields CDR1 SEHNR and CDR2 FQNEAQ (reference sequence). V dropped 5 bases and J dropped 4; count of bases not matched to a gene: 11. CDR3 in DNA: TGTGCCAGCAGCCCACAACAGGGGACATCTTACAATGAGCAGTTCTTC. Its translation: CASSPQQGTSYNEQFF.

This clonotype has a count of ten or more. The gene calls are TRBV10-3 and TRBJ2-1; tentatively, D is TRBD2 (6 bases). This CDR3 is built from 16 residues. The germline V and J ends were trimmed by 4 bases and 8 bases, with 21 bases remaining between them. Germline CDR1 is ENHRY and CDR2 is SYGVKD. This CDR3 is CAISGVLSGPTDEQFF. The CDR3 nucleotides are TGTGCCATCAGTGGGGTACTAAGCGGGCCTACGGATGAGCAGTTCTTC.

Ten or more counts support this clonotype. The rearrangement uses TRBV20-1 and TRBJ2-1, with 8 bases matching TRBD2. Germline CDR1 DFQATT, CDR2 SNEGSKA (reference sequence). V trimming: 3 bases; J trimming: 4 bases; junction bases outside the gene matches: 5. The CDR3 consists of 14 residues. CDR3: CSARSLAGYNEQFF. The DNA of the CDR3 is TGCAGTGCTAGGTCGCTAGCGGGTTACAATGAGCAGTTCTTC.

This clonotype was seen at least ten times. The V and J genes are TRBV5-1 and TRBJ2-1, with D perhaps given as TRBD1 or TRBD2 (5 bases each). The CDR3 runs to 12 residues. CDR1 and CDR2 (germline): SGHRS, YFSETQ. Between the trimmed V and J ends, which lost 0 bases and 8 bases, there was a span of 6 bases. CDR3 amino acids: CASSLVGDEQFF. Here the CDR3 DNA reads TGCGCCAGCAGCTTGGTGGGGGATGAGCAGTTCTTC.

This chain joins TRBV24-1 and TRBJ2-2; D is possibly TRBD1 or TRBD2 (8 bases each). This CDR3 has 19 amino acids. CDR1 is KGHDR and CDR2 is SFDVKD in the germline V gene. Between the trimmed V and J ends, which lost 3 bases and 6 bases, there was a span of 25 bases. The CDR3 DNA reads TGTGCCACCAGTGATCCATCCCGGGGGGGGACAGGCGTCTCCGGGGAGCTGTTTTTT. This encodes CATSDPSRGGTGVSGELFF.

This clonotype occurred many times. CDR3 DNA sequence: TGTGCCAGCAGTCCGGGTGGGGGCTCCAACGTCCTGACTTTC. It yields the protein CASSPGGGSNVLTF. The genes are TRBV6-1 and TRBJ2-6, with D maybe TRBD1 (6 bases). Per the germline V gene, CDR1 is MNHNS and CDR2 is SASEGT. The ends were cut back, 5 bases at V and 8 bases at J, with 13 bases in the middle. There are 14 residues in the CDR3.

The rearrangement uses TRBV14 and TRBJ2-2; D tentatively fits TRBD1 or TRBD2 (6 bases each). CDR3 length: 17 amino acids. Looked up from germline, CDR1 is SGHDN and CDR2 is FVKESK. V gave up 5 bases and J gave up 0 bases, with 16 bases separating them. The CDR3 sequence is CASSERGATSNTGELFF. The CDR3 coding sequence is TGTGCCAGCAGCGAAAGGGGGGCGACATCGAACACCGGGGAGCTGTTTTTT.

Ten or more counts support this clonotype. The chain has TRBV25-1 and TRBJ2-7; D gene ambiguous. From germline, CDR1 is MGHDK and CDR2 SYGVNS. The V end lost 1 base, the J end lost 6 bases, and 7 bases lay between the germline ends. This CDR3 contains 12 residues. The CDR3 loop reads CASSEFFSEQYF. The CDR3 DNA follows: TGTGCCAGCAGTGAATTCTTTTCCGAGCAGTACTTC.

This clonotype was counted only a few times. V gene TRBV12-3 or TRBV12-4 combines with J gene TRBJ2-7; D is unclear. The V end lost 3 bases, the J end lost 3 bases, and 9 bases lay between the germline ends. This CDR3 has 13 amino acids. CDR3 bases: TGTGCCAGCAGTTTCGACAAGGTCTACGAGCAGTACTTC. Amino acid sequence: CASSFDKVYEQYF.

This clonotype came up a few times. The genes are TRBV6-2 or TRBV6-3 and TRBJ2-3, with 7 bases matching TRBD2. CDR1 MNHEY and CDR2 SVGEGT come from the germline V gene. This CDR3 has 17 residues. The J segment lost 4 bases and the V segment lost 0 bases, leaving 10 bases of the junction unmatched. Here the CDR3 reads CASSYSRLAMGPDTQYF. In nucleotides, the CDR3 is TGTGCCAGCAGTTACTCCAGACTAGCTATGGGTCCAGATACGCAGTATTTT.

This clonotype showed up many times. The rearrangement joins TRBV5-1 to TRBJ1-1; no clear D. This CDR3 has 16 residues. Trimming cost V 0 bases and J 0 bases, with 12 bases left between them. Germline loops: CDR1 SGHRS, CDR2 YFSETQ. The CDR3 coding sequence is TGCGCCAGCAGCTTGGTCCAGGCAGAGATGAACACTGAAGCTTTCTTT. Its protein product is CASSLVQAEMNTEAFF.

The rearrangement joins TRBV7-9 to TRBJ2-7; D may be TRBD1 (6 bases). Between the trimmed V and J ends, which lost 5 bases and 3 bases, there was a span of 11 bases. The CDR3 length is 13 residues. The germline CDR1 and CDR2 sequences are SEHNR and FQNEAQ (reference sequence). This chain's CDR3 is CASSHTQGYEQYV. The CDR3, as DNA: TGTGCCAGCAGCCATACACAGGGCTACGAGCAGTACGTC.

This clonotype was seen a few times. This chain joins TRBV12-3 or TRBV12-4 and TRBJ2-2; a weak D match, TRBD2 (6 bases). The V gene lost 3 bases and the J gene lost 2 bases, with 13 bases spanning the gap. The CDR3 consists of 16 residues. Written as DNA, the CDR3 is TGTGCCAGCAGTTTGATGGCGGGATTCAACACCGGGGAGCTGTTTTTT. Residues: CASSLMAGFNTGELFF.

This clonotype came up many times. J is TRBJ2-1 and V is TRBV15, with 14 positions matching TRBD2. CDR3 length: 16 residues. Germline V lookup: CDR1 LNHNV, CDR2 YYDKDF (reference sequence). Losses at the gene ends were 2 bases for V and 6 bases for J; bases not matched to a gene: 3. The CDR3 nucleotides read TGTGCCACCAGCAGACTCGGACTAGCGGGAGGCAATGAGCAGTTCTTC. Translated: CATSRLGLAGGNEQFF.

The chain combines TRBV29-1 with TRBJ1-4, with D uncertain. The CDR3 runs to 13 residues. Germline V CDR1 and CDR2: SQVTM, ANQGSEA. The V and J ends lost 6 bases and 7 bases respectively, with 15 bases between them. CDR3 nucleotide sequence: TGCAGCGTGGTCCTCAAGAGGCGTGAAAAACTGTTTTTT. It specifies CSVVLKRREKLFF.

The table lists this clonotype with many counts. J is TRBJ2-7 and V is TRBV4-3; 7 bases match TRBD1. Germline V gene lookup returns CDR1 LGHNA and CDR2 YSLEER. The CDR3 loop spans 15 amino acids. With V trimmed by 0 bases and J by 2 bases, 4 bases remained unmatched. In DNA form, the CDR3 reads TGCGCCAGCAGCCAAGAAAGGGACAGCACCTACGAGCAGTACTTC. This codes for CASSQERDSTYEQYF.

Worth noting for this clonotype: An end of the junction differs from the germline gene, which may be a read error. The chain is built from TRBV30 and TRBJ2-1; TRBD1 matches at 11 bases. Germline-derived CDR1 and CDR2 are GTSNPN and SVGIG (reference sequence). This CDR3 has 12 amino acids. The CDR3 loop reads CAWSPSGTGGLF. Written as DNA, the CDR3 is TGTGCCTGGAGTCCATCCGGGACAGGGGGGCTCTTC.

This clonotype was picked up a small number of times. This rearrangement joins TRBV7-3 to TRBJ2-1; 9 positions agree with TRBD1. From germline, CDR1 is SGHTA and CDR2 FQGTGA. The junction had 5 bases not matched to a gene; V was cut back by 5 bases and J by 3 bases. The CDR3 has 15 amino acids. Written as DNA, the CDR3 is TGTGCCAGCAGCGCCGGGACAGGGAACTACAATGAGCAGTTCTTC. It is translated as CASSAGTGNYNEQFF.

This clonotype came up many times. The chain combines TRBV10-3 with TRBJ1-5; 7 positions match TRBD1. The CDR3 runs 16 residues. Looked up from germline, CDR1 is ENHRY and CDR2 is SYGVKD. V trimming: 4 bases; J trimming: 1 base; junction bases outside the gene matches: 7. Here the CDR3 DNA reads TGTGCCATCAGTGGATCAGGGGGACTGAGCAATCAGCCCCAGCATTTT. As protein: CAISGSGGLSNQPQHF.

Ten or more counts support this clonotype. This sequence joins TRBV5-1 and TRBJ2-2, with 15 bases aligning to TRBD2. The CDR3 is made up of 19 amino acids. V was pared by 3 bases and J by 4 bases, with 10 bases of the junction left unmatched. Germline V gene sequence: CDR1 SGHRS, CDR2 YFSETQ. The CDR3 region is CASSSGLAGGNLVTGELFF. The CDR3 nucleotides read TGCGCCAGCAGCTCCGGACTAGCGGGAGGGAATCTGGTCACCGGGGAGCTGTTTTTT.

The gene calls are TRBV14 and TRBJ1-1, with a possible D match to TRBD1 (5 bases). Trimming stripped 3 bases from V and 6 bases from J, with 11 bases between. From germline, CDR1 is SGHDN and CDR2 FVKESK. The CDR3 is 13 amino acids. The CDR3 region is CASSHPVGAEAFF. The DNA for the CDR3 is TGTGCCAGCAGCCATCCCGTAGGGGCTGAAGCTTTCTTT.

This clonotype was counted ten times or more. The J gene is TRBJ1-1, the V gene TRBV20-1; D unresolved. CDR3 size: 13 residues. Germline CDR1 is DFQATT and CDR2 is SNEGSKA (reference sequence). Trimming removed 5 bases at V and 2 bases at J, with 12 bases between. CDR3 residues: CSARSIINTEAFF. DNA for the CDR3: TGCAGTGCTCGCTCAATTATAAACACTGAAGCTTTCTTT.